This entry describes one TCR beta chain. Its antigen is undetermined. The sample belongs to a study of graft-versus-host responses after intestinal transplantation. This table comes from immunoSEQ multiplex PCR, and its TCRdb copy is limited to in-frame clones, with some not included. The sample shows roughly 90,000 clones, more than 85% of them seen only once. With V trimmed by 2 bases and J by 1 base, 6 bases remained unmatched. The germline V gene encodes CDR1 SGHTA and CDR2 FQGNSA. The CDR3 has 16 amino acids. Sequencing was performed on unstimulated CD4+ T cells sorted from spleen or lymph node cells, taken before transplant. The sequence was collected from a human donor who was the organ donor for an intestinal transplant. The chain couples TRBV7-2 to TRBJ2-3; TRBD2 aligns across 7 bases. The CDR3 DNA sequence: TGTGCCAGCAGCTTACGTAGCGGGCGGGGCACAGATACGCAGTATTTT. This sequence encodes CASSLRSGRGTDTQYF.